This T cell receptor (beta chain) was sequenced during a study of regulatory T cells in long-lasting Graves disease. The table lists this clonotype with many counts. Libraries of TCR beta came from iRepertoire HTBI primers plus Arm-PCR of CDR3 regions. TCRdb independently ran MiXCR on the multiplex PCR reads; one entry per CDR3 protein. Of some 250,000 distinct CDR3 sequences in the sample, around 18% were seen once. Time point noted: newly diagnosed GD, antithyroid drugs for less than 3 months. Following extraction of RNA from PBMCs, that RNA was used to make the TCR library. The CDR3 runs 15 residues. Germline lookup yields CDR1 KGHSH and CDR2 LQKENI. The germline V and J ends were trimmed by 0 bases and 3 bases, with 10 bases remaining between them. This sample was shared with a second study, whose subject was T cells in Graves' hyperthyroidism and ophthalmopathy. That study adds: The HTBI primer set was used in a first-round RT-PCR of the TCR CDR3.

The material sequenced was peripheral blood mononuclear cells (PBMCs), taken at new diagnosis, from a patient treated with antithyroid drugs. The origin of this receptor is a woman in her twenties or thirties with Graves disease. The chain joins TRBV18 to TRBJ2-3, with D unclear. CDR3 coding DNA: TGTGCCAGCTCACCACCATTAATGGGGACAGATACGCAGTATTTT. Translation gives CASSPPLMGTDTQYF.